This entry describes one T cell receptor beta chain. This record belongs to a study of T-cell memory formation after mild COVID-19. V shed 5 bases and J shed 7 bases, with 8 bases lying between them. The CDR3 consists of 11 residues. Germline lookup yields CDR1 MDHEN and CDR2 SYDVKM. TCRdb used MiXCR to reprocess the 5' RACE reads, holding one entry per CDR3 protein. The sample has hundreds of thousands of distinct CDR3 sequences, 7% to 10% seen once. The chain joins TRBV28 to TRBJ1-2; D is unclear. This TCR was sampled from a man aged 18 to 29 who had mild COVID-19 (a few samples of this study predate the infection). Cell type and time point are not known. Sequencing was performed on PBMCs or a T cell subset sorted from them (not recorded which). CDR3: CASSPTSGYTF. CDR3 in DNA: TGTGCCAGCAGTCCCACGAGTGGCTACACCTTC.